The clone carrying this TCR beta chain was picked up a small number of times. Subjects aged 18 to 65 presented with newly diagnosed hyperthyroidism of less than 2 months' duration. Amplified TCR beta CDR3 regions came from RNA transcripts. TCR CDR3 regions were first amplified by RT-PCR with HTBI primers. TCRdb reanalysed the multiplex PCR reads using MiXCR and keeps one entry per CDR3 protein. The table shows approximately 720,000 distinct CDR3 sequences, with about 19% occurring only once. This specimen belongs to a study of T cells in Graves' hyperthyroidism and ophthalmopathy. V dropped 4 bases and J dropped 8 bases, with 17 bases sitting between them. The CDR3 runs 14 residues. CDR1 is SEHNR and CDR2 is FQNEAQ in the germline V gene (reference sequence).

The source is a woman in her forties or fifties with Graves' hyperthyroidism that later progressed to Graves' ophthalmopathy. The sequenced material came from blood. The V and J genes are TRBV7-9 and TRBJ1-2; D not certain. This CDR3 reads CASSSQRGSLGYTF. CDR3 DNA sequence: TGTGCCAGCAGCTCACAGAGAGGGTCCCTAGGCTACACCTTC.